These T cell receptor beta chains were read from a single sample in a study of T cells in localized non-small cell lung cancer. TCRdb keeps only in-frame clones here, not all; method: immunoSEQ multiplex PCR. The data contain over 45,000 clones, roughly 89% of them singletons. Material: peripheral blood, obtained before any cancer treatment. All receptors derive from a man aged 40 to 75 with stage I squamous cell lung carcinoma. CDR3s include the opening cysteine and the closing phenylalanine or tryptophan. D genes are given only for firm matches. Only part of the rows carry a size: once, few, many, or a class if the clone is expanded.

j_call: TRBJ2-5
v_call: TRBV29-1
clone_size: .
d_call: .
cdr3_nt: TGCAGCGTTGGTGCCGGACCTACCGAGGGAGAGACCCAGTACTTC
cdr3_aa: CSVGAGPTEGETQYF

j_call: TRBJ2-7
v_call: TRBV20-1
clone_size: .
d_call: .
cdr3_nt: TGCAGTGGGACAGATGACAGCAAGCAGTACTTC
cdr3_aa: CSGTDDSKQYF

j_call: TRBJ2-7
v_call: TRBV5-1
clone_size: .
d_call: TRBD2
cdr3_nt: TGCGCCAGCAGCTGGCCGACTAGCGGGGGAACCGATGTCGAGCAGTACTTC
cdr3_aa: CASSWPTSGGTDVEQYF

j_call: TRBJ2-5
v_call: TRBV19
clone_size: .
d_call: TRBD1
cdr3_nt: TGTGCCAGTAGTCCCTGGGGGGACAGGGGGCGAGAGACCCAGTACTTC
cdr3_aa: CASSPWGDRGRETQYF

j_call: TRBJ2-5
v_call: TRBV7-9
clone_size: .
d_call: .
cdr3_nt: TGTGCCAGCAGCTTAGGGGCGGGGTTTGAGACCCAGTACTTC
cdr3_aa: CASSLGAGFETQYF

j_call: TRBJ2-4
v_call: TRBV4-1
clone_size: .
d_call: .
cdr3_nt: TGCGCCAGCAGCCAATCGACACACATTCAGTACTTC
cdr3_aa: CASSQSTHIQYF

j_call: TRBJ2-3
v_call: TRBV2
clone_size: .
d_call: TRBD2
cdr3_nt: TGTGCCAGCGGGGGCGCGGGGGGCGGCACAGATACGCAGTATTTT
cdr3_aa: CASGGAGGGTDTQYF

j_call: TRBJ1-1
v_call: TRBV15
clone_size: .
d_call: .
cdr3_nt: TGTGCCACTAAAGAGAACACTGAAGCTTTCTTT
cdr3_aa: CATKENTEAFF

j_call: TRBJ1-2
v_call: TRBV5-5
clone_size: .
d_call: .
cdr3_nt: TGTGCCAGCAGCCCCACAGCTTCAAACTATGGCTACACCTTC
cdr3_aa: CASSPTASNYGYTF

j_call: TRBJ2-1
v_call: TRBV5-4
clone_size: .
d_call: TRBD2
cdr3_nt: TGTGCCAGCAGCTCGGAGGGAGTAGCGGGATACAATGAGCAGTTCTTC
cdr3_aa: CASSSEGVAGYNEQFF

j_call: TRBJ2-3
v_call: TRBV7-9
clone_size: .
d_call: TRBD1
cdr3_nt: TGTGCCAGCAGCTTACTTGGGACAGGGTTCTCAGATACGCAGTATTTT
cdr3_aa: CASSLLGTGFSDTQYF

j_call: TRBJ2-1
v_call: TRBV27
clone_size: few
d_call: .
cdr3_nt: TGTGCCAGCAGTTCGCTCCCCTACAATGAGCAGTTCTTC
cdr3_aa: CASSSLPYNEQFF

j_call: TRBJ2-3
v_call: TRBV19
clone_size: .
d_call: .
cdr3_nt: TGTGCCGTCAGTATTGGGGGTACGCAGTATTTT
cdr3_aa: CAVSIGGTQYF

j_call: TRBJ2-3
v_call: TRBV6-1
clone_size: .
d_call: .
cdr3_nt: TGTGCCAGCAGTGAATTTACGGGAACCACAGATACGCAGTATTTT
cdr3_aa: CASSEFTGTTDTQYF

j_call: TRBJ2-1
v_call: TRBV28
clone_size: .
d_call: .
cdr3_nt: TGTGCCAGCAGTTCCCCAGGGAGCAGCTCCTACAATGAGCAGTTCTTC
cdr3_aa: CASSSPGSSSYNEQFF

j_call: TRBJ2-7
v_call: TRBV19
clone_size: .
d_call: .
cdr3_nt: TGTGCCAGTAGTGGCGGTCAGGTTTTTACCTACGAGCAGTACTTC
cdr3_aa: CASSGGQVFTYEQYF

j_call: TRBJ1-5
v_call: TRBV6-1
clone_size: few
d_call: .
cdr3_nt: TGTGCCAGCAGTGAATTAAATCAGCCCCAGCATTTT
cdr3_aa: CASSELNQPQHF

j_call: TRBJ2-3
v_call: TRBV5-1
clone_size: .
d_call: .
cdr3_nt: TGCGCCAGCAGCTTCTTCCCCGGGACCGACAAGGGAGATACGCAGTATTTT
cdr3_aa: CASSFFPGTDKGDTQYF

j_call: TRBJ2-3
v_call: TRBV7-2
clone_size: .
d_call: .
cdr3_nt: TGTGCCAGCAGCTTTCGGGGTGAAGATACGCAGTATTTT
cdr3_aa: CASSFRGEDTQYF

j_call: TRBJ2-7
v_call: TRBV6-1
clone_size: .
d_call: TRBD1
cdr3_nt: TGTGCCAGCAGTGAAAGGCAAGCGGGGACAGGGTACTACGAGCAGTACTTC
cdr3_aa: CASSERQAGTGYYEQYF

j_call: TRBJ1-6
v_call: TRBV28
clone_size: .
d_call: .
cdr3_nt: TGTGCCACCCCAGGGACGGGGGTTGGTTCACCCCTCCACTTT
cdr3_aa: CATPGTGVGSPLHF

j_call: TRBJ2-2
v_call: TRBV7-2
clone_size: .
d_call: .
cdr3_nt: TGTGCCAGCAGCTTATCTTATCTTTCCGGGGAGCTGTTTTTT
cdr3_aa: CASSLSYLSGELFF

j_call: TRBJ1-2
v_call: TRBV11-2
clone_size: .
d_call: .
cdr3_nt: TGTGCCAGCAGCTTAGATAATCGCGGGGGCGCTTTAAAAGGCTACACCTTC
cdr3_aa: CASSLDNRGGALKGYTF

j_call: TRBJ2-7
v_call: TRBV2
clone_size: .
d_call: .
cdr3_nt: TGTGCCAGCACTCCCGACATCATAAGCTCCTACGAGCAGTACTTC
cdr3_aa: CASTPDIISSYEQYF

j_call: TRBJ1-1
v_call: TRBV10-3
clone_size: .
d_call: TRBD1
cdr3_nt: TGTGCCATCAGTGAAACAGGGGAGGCTGAAGCTTTCTTT
cdr3_aa: CAISETGEAEAFF

j_call: TRBJ2-1
v_call: TRBV6-1
clone_size: .
d_call: TRBD2
cdr3_nt: TGTGCCAGCAGTCAAGCGGGAGGTGGGCGCCACAATGAGCAGTTCTTC
cdr3_aa: CASSQAGGGRHNEQFF

j_call: TRBJ2-1
v_call: TRBV19
clone_size: .
d_call: .
cdr3_nt: TGTGCCAGTAACCCCAGGCTAACCGGTAACGATGAGCAGTTCTTC
cdr3_aa: CASNPRLTGNDEQFF

j_call: TRBJ2-1
v_call: TRBV10-2
clone_size: .
d_call: .
cdr3_nt: TGCGCCAGCAGTGAGTCAGGGGCCTACAATGAGCAGTTCTTC
cdr3_aa: CASSESGAYNEQFF

j_call: TRBJ1-6
v_call: TRBV15
clone_size: .
d_call: .
cdr3_nt: TGTGCCACCAGCGGTTGGACGAGGGAGAATTCACCCCTCCACTTT
cdr3_aa: CATSGWTRENSPLHF

j_call: TRBJ2-5
v_call: TRBV18
clone_size: .
d_call: TRBD1
cdr3_nt: TGTGCCAGCTCACGGCAGGGGGCAAACGAAGAGACCCAGTACTTC
cdr3_aa: CASSRQGANEETQYF

j_call: TRBJ1-3
v_call: TRBV5-1
clone_size: .
d_call: .
cdr3_nt: TGCGCCAGCAGCTTGGCGGCGCAGGGAGGAAACACCATATATTTT
cdr3_aa: CASSLAAQGGNTIYF

j_call: TRBJ2-7
v_call: TRBV27
clone_size: few
d_call: .
cdr3_nt: TGTGCCAGCAGTTTAAGATCGGGATTTGGCGAGCAGTACTTC
cdr3_aa: CASSLRSGFGEQYF

j_call: TRBJ1-5
v_call: TRBV15
clone_size: once
d_call: TRBD1
cdr3_nt: TGTGCCACCAGCAGAGGACAGGGGAGTGGCAATCAGCCCCAGCATTTT
cdr3_aa: CATSRGQGSGNQPQHF

j_call: TRBJ2-4
v_call: TRBV6-5
clone_size: .
d_call: TRBD1
cdr3_nt: TGTGCCAGCAGTTGGACAGGGGGCGCGGCCAAAAACATTCAGTACTTC
cdr3_aa: CASSWTGGAAKNIQYF

j_call: TRBJ2-5
v_call: TRBV7-8
clone_size: .
d_call: .
cdr3_nt: TGTGCCAGCAGCTCCCCGCAGGGGGGTTATGAGACCCAGTACTTC
cdr3_aa: CASSSPQGGYETQYF

j_call: TRBJ1-1
v_call: TRBV7-9
clone_size: .
d_call: .
cdr3_nt: TGTGCCAGCAGCTTAAGACCCGGCGGGGCTGAAGCTTTCTTT
cdr3_aa: CASSLRPGGAEAFF

j_call: TRBJ1-3
v_call: TRBV5-4
clone_size: once
d_call: .
cdr3_nt: TGTGCCAGCAGCTTGGACGGACTCCGCTCTGGAAACACCATATATTTT
cdr3_aa: CASSLDGLRSGNTIYF

j_call: TRBJ2-7
v_call: TRBV7-2
clone_size: .
d_call: .
cdr3_nt: TGTGCCAGCAGCACCCAAGGGACTCACTACGAGCAGTACTTC
cdr3_aa: CASSTQGTHYEQYF

j_call: TRBJ2-7
v_call: TRBV11-3
clone_size: .
d_call: TRBD2
cdr3_nt: TGTGCCAGCAGCCCAACAGATTCAGCGGGGACCTACGAGCAGTACTTC
cdr3_aa: CASSPTDSAGTYEQYF

j_call: TRBJ2-7
v_call: TRBV4-3
clone_size: .
d_call: .
cdr3_nt: TGCGCCAGCAGCCAGGTCAGGAGCTCCTACGAGCAGTACTTC
cdr3_aa: CASSQVRSSYEQYF

j_call: TRBJ2-7
v_call: TRBV29-1
clone_size: .
d_call: .
cdr3_nt: TGCAGCGTTATGACACTCTTAATCGACGAGCAGTACTTC
cdr3_aa: CSVMTLLIDEQYF

j_call: TRBJ1-4
v_call: TRBV30
clone_size: few
d_call: TRBD1
cdr3_nt: TGTGCCTGGGGGACAGGCACGGGGCTGTTTTTT
cdr3_aa: CAWGTGTGLFF

j_call: TRBJ2-7
v_call: TRBV5-1
clone_size: once
d_call: TRBD1
cdr3_nt: TGCGCCAGCGCGACAGGGGGATCCGAGCAGTACTTC
cdr3_aa: CASATGGSEQYF